This T cell receptor (beta chain) stems from a study of vaccination effects on CD4 cells after COVID-19 (dated by TCRdb to the early 2020s). Background on the whole study: In the ViraFEST assay, PBMC were stimulated with viral peptide pools, and TCR sequencing was then used to find antigen-specific CD4+ T cell clonotypes based on their expansion. Cultures from other donors in the study were sequenced using the Oncomine TCR Beta short-read assay on an Illumina iSeq 100. The full study included roughly 11 COVID-19 convalescent patients and several SARS-CoV-2-naive healthy vaccine recipients. A few million PBMC per well were cultured in IMDM with about 5% human AB serum, 8 to 10 IU/ml IL-2 and gentamicin, plus 10 ug/ml peptides. The study compared SARS-CoV-2 spike-specific CD4+ TCR repertoires before and after mRNA vaccination in COVID-19 convalescent patients and infection-naive vaccine recipients. Across the study, the median time from the second dose to post-vaccine sampling was 72 days (range 14 to 241). On the study overall, not on this receptor specifically: Among healthy vaccine recipients, nearly all vaccine-induced clones were SARS-CoV-2 mono-reactive, and only 1 of 255 was cross-reactive with common cold coronaviruses. The study was limited by a small number of convalescent patients and lacked early post-infection timepoints. At late post-vaccination timepoints, both infection-induced and vaccine-induced clones showed marked clonal contraction, consistent with waning T cell responses.

With respect to this clone: Its antigen specificity is not known. No base quality values were provided; no much bigger clone lies one nucleotide off.

Receptors were amplified or captured by the immunoSEQ multiplex PCR assay. TCR beta CDR3 sequencing was performed on DNA from the cultured, isolated CD4+ T cells. The paper's processing steps were these. The analysis removed non-productive TCR sequences, trimmed reads to the CDR3 region, and retained only CDR3s that were 7 or more amino acids long. The MANAFEST web app was used to pick out antigen-specific clonotypes by comparing their expansion in peptide wells with that in reference cultures. Positive clones required FDR<0.05 expansion versus reference and all other wells, odds ratio above 5, and frequency above 0.1% in two replicate wells. A clonotype was called cross-reactive if it was significantly expanded both in SARS-CoV-2 spike wells and in at least one common cold coronavirus spike condition. CDR3 similarity was assessed by Levenshtein distance using the stringdist R package, and unrooted trees were constructed with ape in R 3.6.1. TCRdb mirrors the immuneACCESS table, restricted to in-frame sequences. Some clones are absent from its copies; in checked studies, under half trace to an unresolved V gene, and the reason for the others is unknown. V and J calls and clone size follow that table, whereas D and trimming were derived from the DNA. The sample table holds fewer than 60,000 clones, of which less than 80% were seen once. Of the sample, roughly 4.2% falls within the top ten clones.

After less than 13 days of culture, CD4+ T cells were isolated with the EasySep CD4+ T cell isolation kit. Two doses of either the BNT162b2 or the mRNA-1273 mRNA SARS-CoV-2 vaccine were administered to participants. Healthy vaccine recipients had no prior SARS-CoV-2 infection, confirmed by negative nucleocapsid antibodies before and after vaccination. On days 3 and 7, half of the culture medium was replaced with fresh IL-2-containing medium. Unless noted otherwise, every peptide stimulation condition was cultured in triplicate wells. PBMC were separated from whole blood using Ficoll-Paque Plus gradient centrifugation and were then either cryopreserved at -140C or used fresh. The QIAamp micro DNA kit was used to extract genomic DNA from the cultured CD4+ T cells. At the junction V is shortened by 2 bases and J by 5 bases, with 8 bases in between. Looking up the germline V gene yields CDR1 SGHDT and CDR2 YYEEEE. The CDR3, cysteine through phenylalanine, is 12 amino acids long. Just the 36-base CDR3 DNA is kept, in frame starting at base 1.

This clonotype originated in a human donor who received a COVID-19 vaccine. Sample: CD4+ T cells from PBMCs cultured without peptide, taken after COVID-19 vaccination. The chain is assembled from TRBV5-6 and TRBJ2-7; confidence is insufficient to name the D gene. The DNA is TGTGCCAGCAGCTTAGGCCAGGACGAGCAGTACTTC. Its protein product is CASSLGQDEQYF. The variable domain in full, with residues beyond the CDR3 obtained from the reference TRBV5-6 and TRBJ2-7 genes, is DAGVTQSPTHLIKTRGQQVTLRCSPKSGHDTVSWYQQALGQGPQFIFQYYEEEERQRGNFPDRFSGHQFPNYSSELNVNALLLGDSALYLCASSLGQDEQYFGPGTRLTVT.